This section outlines one T cell receptor beta chain sequence together with its context. Antigen unknown. The V end was cut by 0 bases, the J end by 2 bases, with 8 bases between. The germline CDR1 and CDR2 sequences are MGHRA and YSYEKL. This CDR3 comprises 14 residues. This sample was taken from a study of immune evolution from preneoplasia to lung adenocarcinoma. General study findings and limits: KRAS-mutant nodules had the highest T cell clonality. From normal lung to invasive adenocarcinoma, top clone frequencies appeared to decrease. Normal lung had highest clonality; later lesions appeared denser, more diverse.

After pathologic assessment, macro-dissection selected premalignant or tumor cells for extraction. Clones were sequenced by immunoSEQ multiplex PCR, and TCRdb holds only the in-frame ones, with some missing. The sample includes several thousand clones, 76% of them seen just once. The sequence derives from a person aged 70 to 85 with lung adenocarcinoma. This rearrangement joins TRBV4-1 to TRBJ2-7; D ambiguous. The specimen was FFPE minimally invasive lung adenocarcinoma tissue. CDR3 DNA: TGCGCCAGCAGCCAAGATGGGCTGCCCTACGAGCAGTACTTC. It yields the protein CASSQDGLPYEQYF.